This T cell receptor beta chain was documented in a study of blood T cell repertoires in COVID-19. Study as a whole: From T cells, B-cell-depleted T cells, or PBMCs came the material, which was cDNA or gDNA.

In the authors' methods: Nucleated cell number was recorded as an estimate derived from reference gene primer amplification. The assay was immunoSEQ multiplex PCR, and TCRdb's table has in-frame clones only and misses some. The V and J calls and clone size are taken from that table; D and trimming were inferred from the DNA. The repertoire has some 180,000 clones, 80% to 90% of them found once; the top ten carry around 20%. Germline values: CDR1 MNHEY, CDR2 SMNVEV (reference sequence). The CDR3 consists of 13 residues. V lost 3 bases and J 1 base, leaving 6 bases between the germline ends. The TCR comes from a man aged 70 or older with active or convalescent COVID-19. This chain links TRBV27 with TRBJ2-5; D not certain. Sequenced: peripheral blood. CDR3 DNA: TGTGCCAGCAGTTTCTCCAGCCAAGAGACCCAGTACTTC. Amino acid sequence: CASSFSSQETQYF.